The 13 T cell receptor beta chains given below trace back to one sample, sequenced in a study of cytomegalovirus exposure and HLA in healthy donors. The PCR ran on 60 Vbeta and 13 Jbeta primers. Repertoires were generated with immunoSEQ multiplex PCR, while TCRdb's copy carries only in-frame clones and drops some. The table has around 140,000 clones, approximately 70% seen once. The material sequenced was PBMCs. The receptor source for this set is a woman aged 60-75 years in good health and CMV-seronegative.

This chain uses TRBV6-5 with TRBJ2-7; D remains unclear. This CDR3 has 12 residues. V lost 5 bases and J 6 bases, leaving 11 bases between the germline ends. Germline V gene data show CDR1 as MNHEY and CDR2 as SVGAGI. The CDR3: CASSMEIGEQYF. For the CDR3, the DNA is TGTGCCAGCAGTATGGAGATAGGCGAGCAGTACTTC.

This clone was observed once. V and J are TRBV5-1 and TRBJ2-7; TRBD1 matches 7 bases. Trimming removed 1 base from V and 5 bases from J; junction bases left unmatched: 6. Germline V CDR1 and CDR2: SGHRS, YFSETQ. CDR3 size: 14 residues. This CDR3 reads CASSLWGQLDEQYF. The CDR3 bases are TGCGCCAGCAGCTTGTGGGGACAGCTCGACGAGCAGTACTTC.

J is TRBJ1-1 and V is TRBV6-1, with 7 bases lining up with TRBD1. J was trimmed by 7 bases and V by 7 bases; bases with no gene match: 3. The CDR3 length is 11 residues. Germline CDR1 and CDR2: MNHNS and SASEGT. Here the CDR3 reads CASTRTGEAFF. Written as DNA, the CDR3 is TGTGCCAGCACTAGGACAGGTGAAGCTTTCTTT.

The chain joins TRBV7-2 to TRBJ2-3, with D unclear. V gave up 5 bases and J gave up 4 bases, with 7 bases separating them. This CDR3 spans 12 amino acids. Germline V gene data show CDR1 as SGHTA and CDR2 as FQGNSA. The CDR3 DNA reads as TGTGCCAGCAGCCACAATGCAGATACGCAGTATTTT. It codes for CASSHNADTQYF. Filled out from reference TRBV7-2 and TRBJ2-3, the complete variable domain reads GAGVSQSPSNKVTEKGKDVELRCDPISGHTALYWYRQSLGQGLEFLIYFQGNSAPDKSGLPSDRFSAERTGGSVSTLTIQRTQQEDSAVYLCASSHNADTQYFGPGTRLTVL.

The V and J genes are TRBV27 and TRBJ2-7, with D perhaps matching TRBD2 (6 bases). The CDR3 covers 13 residues. Trimming stripped 6 bases from V and 8 bases from J, with 17 bases between. Per the germline V gene, CDR1 is MNHEY and CDR2 is SMNVEV (reference sequence). CDR3 bases: TGTGCCAGCAGACCCATTCGGACTACCAAGCAGTACTTC. This gives the protein CASRPIRTTKQYF.

The V gene is TRBV6-1, the J gene TRBJ1-6; D call uncertain. CDR1 is MNHNS, CDR2 SASEGT, per germline. This CDR3 has 14 amino acids. V was shortened by 3 bases and J by 6 bases, with 9 bases between the two germline ends. CDR3 DNA: TGTGCCAGCAGTGAGAGGCAGCCTAATTCACCCCTCCACTTT. Translated: CASSERQPNSPLHF.

The chain is built from TRBV28 and TRBJ2-7; TRBD2 matches 7 bases. Germline CDR1 reads MDHEN; CDR2 reads SYDVKM. Trimming took 3 bases from V and 3 from J; bases not matched to a gene: 8. The CDR3 runs to 15 residues. The CDR3 spells CASSFSMGGVYEQYF. The CDR3, as DNA: TGTGCCAGCAGTTTTTCCATGGGGGGGGTCTACGAGCAGTACTTC.

In regard to this clone: In the same sample, other DNA sequences code for this CDR3. V and J are TRBV7-2 and TRBJ2-1; 7 bases agree with TRBD2. J lost 3 bases, V lost 1 base, and 3 bases had no gene match. Germline assignment: CDR1 SGHTA and CDR2 FQGNSA. CDR3 length: 15 residues. CDR3 in DNA: TGTGCCAGCAGCTTAGTTCCGGGGGGCTACAATGAGCAGTTCTTC. This encodes CASSLVPGGYNEQFF.

In regard to this clone: One end of the junction is discordant with germline, which a read error may explain. The chain has TRBV7-7 and TRBJ2-1, with D possibly being TRBD2 (7 bases). This CDR3 comprises 14 residues. The V gene's germline CDR1 is SSHAT and CDR2 FNYEAQ (reference sequence). The CDR3 sequence: CASSLDGGADEQFF. The DNA of the CDR3 is TGTGCTAGCAGCTTAGATGGGGGGGCCGATGAGCAGTTCTTC.

This rearrangement joins TRBV6-5 to TRBJ1-2, with D perhaps matching TRBD1 (5 bases). The V gene's germline CDR1 is MNHEY and CDR2 SVGAGI. The ends were cut back, 6 bases at V and 8 bases at J, with 19 bases in the middle. The CDR3 spans 14 residues. This CDR3 is CASRTAVGAGGYTF. The CDR3 DNA is TGTGCCAGCAGAACCGCGGTAGGGGCTGGGGGCTACACCTTC.

The chain is built from TRBV29-1 and TRBJ2-5, with D perhaps TRBD2 (5 bases). V lost 4 bases to trimming and J lost 2 bases, with 17 bases between them. Germline assignment: CDR1 SQVTM and CDR2 ANQGSEA. This CDR3 region has 15 residues. The CDR3, as DNA: TGCAGCGTTGTTGGCTTGTTTGGGAGACAAGAGACCCAGTACTTC. Its translation is CSVVGLFGRQETQYF.

The rearrangement uses TRBV10-3 and TRBJ2-1, with TRBD2 identical over 8 bases. The CDR3 consists of 13 residues. V shed 9 bases and J 8 bases; nucleotides not matched to a gene: 9. The germline V gene has CDR1 ENHRY and CDR2 SYGVKD. The CDR3 DNA follows: TGTGCCATTCGCAGCGGGAGTAGCGATGAGCAGTTCTTC. Amino acids: CAIRSGSSDEQFF.

This chain joins TRBV9 and TRBJ1-6; D remains ambiguous. Germline V CDR1 and CDR2: SGDLS, YYNGEE. CDR3 length equals 13 residues. V lost 7 bases to trimming and J lost 10 bases, with 15 bases between them. The CDR3 protein is CASSASFGSPLHF. The CDR3 nucleotides read TGTGCCAGCTCCGCCTCGTTTGGCTCACCCCTCCACTTT. The complete variable domain, with remaining parts taken from reference TRBV9 and TRBJ1-6, reads DSGVTQTPKHLITATGQRVTLRCSPRSGDLSVYWYQQSLDQGLQFLIQYYNGEERAKGNILERFSAQQFPDLHSELNLSSLELGDSALYFCASSASFGSPLHFGNGTRLTVT.